These 15 T cell receptor beta chains originate from one sample sequenced in a study of T-cell reconstitution after alpha-beta-depleted transplantation in children. The authors prepared the TCRbeta library with unique molecular identifiers. TCRdb analysed the PCR reads with MiXCR anew, one entry per CDR3 protein. The data contain 800,000 to 1,000,000 distinct CDR3 sequences, roughly 29% of them singletons. Sequences were derived from PBMCs, mostly from graft donor cells, sampled 360 days after TCRalphabeta/CD19-depleted stem cell transplant. The receptors were sampled from a boy younger than two who had a stem cell transplant for SCID, so the T cells may come from the graft donor.

This rearrangement joins TRBV5-5 to TRBJ2-7; D perhaps matches TRBD1 (6 bases). V was cut by 1 base and J by 2 bases, with 10 bases left in between. The CDR3 sequence is 14 residues long. Germline lookup yields CDR1 SGHKS and CDR2 YYEKEE (reference sequence). For the CDR3, the DNA is TGTGCCAGCAGCTTGAGTTGGGGGCCCTACGAGCAGTACTTC. It specifies CASSLSWGPYEQYF.

This clonotype was observed a handful of times. The chain is built from TRBV5-5 and TRBJ2-1, with TRBD1 matching over 7 bases. Germline CDR1 SGHKS, CDR2 YYEKEE (reference sequence). The CDR3 contains 16 residues. V trimming: 7 bases; J trimming: 2 bases; junction bases outside the gene matches: 12. The CDR3 bases are TGTGCCAGCTTTACAGGGACAGCAGCTCCCTACAATGAGCAGTTCTTC. Amino acids: CASFTGTAAPYNEQFF.

The rearrangement uses TRBV7-3 and TRBJ2-3; D gene ambiguous. In germline, CDR1 is SGHTA, CDR2 FQGTGA. Trimming removed 4 bases from V and 4 bases from J, with 9 bases in between. The CDR3 is 13 amino acids. In DNA form, the CDR3 reads TGTGCCAGCAGCTCCTACGCATCAGATACGCAGTATTTT. Protein sequence: CASSSYASDTQYF.

The chain couples TRBV25-1 to TRBJ2-1; TRBD1 matches 7 bases. V shed 1 base, J shed 0 bases, and the junction held 0 bases outside the gene matches. CDR3 length equals 15 residues. Germline CDR1 MGHDK, CDR2 SYGVNS. CDR3: CASSESGGSYNEQFF. CDR3 nucleotide sequence: TGTGCCAGCAGTGAATCAGGGGGCTCCTACAATGAGCAGTTCTTC.

V gene TRBV25-1 combines with J gene TRBJ2-1, with no clear D. This CDR3 spans 16 amino acids. V was pared by 0 bases and J by 5 bases, with 14 bases between. CDR1 and CDR2 (germline): MGHDK, SYGVNS. Here the CDR3 reads CASSEYAWQVNNEQFF. As DNA, the CDR3 is TGTGCCAGCAGTGAATACGCCTGGCAGGTGAACAATGAGCAGTTCTTC.

The V call is TRBV28, the J call TRBJ2-2; D unresolved. Germline CDR1 MDHEN, CDR2 SYDVKM. This CDR3 is built from 10 residues. The V end was cut by 8 bases, the J end by 9 bases, with 7 bases between. The CDR3 DNA reads as TGTGCCAGCCTGTCGAGGGAGCTGTTTTTT. Its protein product is CASLSRELFF.

V and J are TRBV20-1 and TRBJ2-1; 7 bases match TRBD2. Germline trimming cut 3 bases from V and 11 bases from J; bases unmatched to any gene: 10. CDR1 and CDR2 from the germline V gene are DFQATT and SNEGSKA (reference sequence). The CDR3 sequence is 13 residues long. CDR3 nucleotide sequence: TGCAGTGCTAGGCACCACCCCGGGACTAAGCAGTTCTTC. Protein product: CSARHHPGTKQFF.

The chain links TRBV5-1 to TRBJ2-4; D ambiguous. The CDR3 contains 16 residues. V lost 0 bases to trimming and J lost 0 bases, with 10 bases between them. The germline V gene encodes CDR1 SGHRS and CDR2 YFSETQ. The CDR3 DNA follows: TGCGCCAGCAGCTTGGCCAGTAAGCTAGCCAAAAACATTCAGTACTTC. It is translated as CASSLASKLAKNIQYF.

This clonotype was detected only a few times. This chain joins TRBV5-1 and TRBJ2-3, with TRBD2 identical over 8 bases. Germline assignment: CDR1 SGHRS and CDR2 YFSETQ. The V gene end was trimmed by 0 bases and the J gene end by 3 bases; junction bases not matched to a gene: 12. This CDR3 region has 18 residues. The CDR3 DNA sequence: TGCGCCAGCAGCTTGGCCGTGCGGGGGGCAACAATTACAGATACGCAGTATTTT. Protein product: CASSLAVRGATITDTQYF.

This clonotype was detected many times. The chain joins TRBV5-1 to TRBJ1-2; no definite D call. Germline V gives CDR1 SGHRS, CDR2 YFSETQ. The CDR3 has 15 residues. Trimming took off 0 bases at V and 8 bases at J, with 17 bases between the two ends. The CDR3 bases are TGCGCCAGCAGCTTGGAGGCAGTGGCCTCTCGGGGCTACACCTTC. Translation gives CASSLEAVASRGYTF.

The V call is TRBV20-1, the J call TRBJ2-2; D is undetermined. Looked up from germline, CDR1 is DFQATT and CDR2 is SNEGSKA (reference sequence). The CDR3 runs to 14 residues. The V gene lost 7 bases and the J gene lost 1 base, with 13 bases spanning the gap. CDR3 in amino acids: CSVPPQGNTGELFF. CDR3 coding DNA: TGCAGTGTTCCGCCTCAAGGGAACACCGGGGAGCTGTTTTTT.

The genes are TRBV5-1 and TRBJ2-2; D not resolved. The CDR3 is 15 residues long. Trimming removed 3 bases at V and 2 bases at J, with 11 bases between. The V gene's germline CDR1 is SGHRS and CDR2 YFSETQ. The CDR3 DNA is TGCGCCAGCAGCTCCCTGACCCAAAACACCGGGGAGCTGTTTTTT. Its protein product is CASSSLTQNTGELFF. The full variable domain, with the rest looked up from reference TRBV5-1 and TRBJ2-2, is KAGVTQTPRYLIKTRGQQVTLSCSPISGHRSVSWYQQTPGQGLQFLFEYFSETQRNKGNFPGRFSGRQFSNSRSEMNVSTLELGDSALYLCASSSLTQNTGELFFGEGSRLTVL.

The sample holds a few counts of this clonotype. This chain links TRBV5-1 with TRBJ2-5, with 8 bases matching TRBD2. Germline V gene lookup returns CDR1 SGHRS and CDR2 YFSETQ. J was trimmed by 5 bases and V by 0 bases; bases with no gene match: 12. The CDR3 contains 17 residues. The CDR3 region has the DNA TGCGCCAGCAGCTTGGCCAGACCCGGGACTAGACTGGAGACCCAGTACTTC. Residues: CASSLARPGTRLETQYF.

The rearrangement uses TRBV7-2 and TRBJ2-2, with 7 bases fitting TRBD1. J lost 4 bases, V lost 1 base, and 6 bases had no gene match. The CDR3 runs 16 residues. CDR1 and CDR2 from the germline V gene are SGHTA and FQGNSA. CDR3 in amino acids: CASSLVQGLGTGELFF. The CDR3, as DNA: TGTGCCAGCAGCTTAGTACAGGGGCTGGGCACCGGGGAGCTGTTTTTT.

The V call is TRBV7-6, the J call TRBJ2-1, with D hard to call. Germline lookup yields CDR1 SGHVS and CDR2 FNYEAQ. The germline V and J ends were trimmed by 5 bases and 4 bases, with 21 bases remaining between them. The CDR3 runs to 17 residues. The CDR3, as DNA: TGTGCCAGCAGCCTATACGTCCCGGAGCTGAGTTACAATGAGCAGTTCTTC. Its translation is CASSLYVPELSYNEQFF.